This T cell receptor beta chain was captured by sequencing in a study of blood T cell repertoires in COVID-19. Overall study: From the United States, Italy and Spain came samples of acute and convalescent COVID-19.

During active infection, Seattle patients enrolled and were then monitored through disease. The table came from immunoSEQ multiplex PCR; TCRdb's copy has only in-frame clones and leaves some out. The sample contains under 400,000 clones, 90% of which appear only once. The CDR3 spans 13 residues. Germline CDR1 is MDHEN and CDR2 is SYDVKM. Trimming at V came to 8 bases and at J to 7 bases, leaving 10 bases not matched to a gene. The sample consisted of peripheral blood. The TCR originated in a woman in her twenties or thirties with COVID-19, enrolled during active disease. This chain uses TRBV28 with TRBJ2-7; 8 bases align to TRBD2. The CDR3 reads CASQNGGEWEQYF. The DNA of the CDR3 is TGTGCCAGCCAGAACGGGGGGGAATGGGAGCAGTACTTC. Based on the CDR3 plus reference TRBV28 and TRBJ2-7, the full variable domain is DVKVTQSSRYLVKRTGEKVFLECVQDMDHENMFWYRQDPGLGLRLIYFSYDVKMKEKGDIPEGYSVSREKKERFSLILESASTNQTSMYLCASQNGGEWEQYFGPGTRLTVT.